This T cell receptor (beta chain) was recorded in a study of graft-versus-host responses after intestinal transplantation. This clone was recorded only once. Its antigen is not identified. This CDR3 region has 13 residues. Germline-derived CDR1 and CDR2 are MNHEY and SVGAGI. V was shortened by 9 bases and J by 1 base, with 11 bases between the two germline ends. Using immunoSEQ multiplex PCR, the repertoire was profiled, and TCRdb retains in-frame clones only, with some absent. The table records about 110,000 clones, around 93% of them present only once. This receptor was identified in a human donor who received an intestinal transplant. The source material was unstimulated CD8+ T cells sorted from spleen or lymph node cells, sampled before intestinal transplant. The rearrangement uses TRBV6-5 and TRBJ2-3; perhaps D is TRBD1 or TRBD2 (5 bases each). The CDR3 DNA is TGTGCCAGTGGGGACGACCGCACAGATACGCAGTATTTT. This codes for CASGDDRTDTQYF.